The clone carrying this TCR beta chain turned up a few times. No antigen is known for it. The source of the sample is a study of T-cell reconstitution after alpha-beta-depleted transplantation in children. Study-wide findings and caveats: Surviving recipient T cells and thymic progenitors accounted for the high day-60 TCRbeta diversity observed in some patients.

The length of the CDR3 is 15 residues. From germline, CDR1 is SGHAT and CDR2 FQNNGV. Trimming took 5 bases from V and 5 from J; bases not matched to a gene: 10. Preparing the TCRbeta library involved the use of unique molecular identifiers. TCRdb re-called the PCR reads through MiXCR, storing one row per CDR3 protein. Here the sample spans 750,000 to 950,000 distinct CDR3 sequences, 15% to 20% being singletons. The starting material was PBMCs, mostly from graft donor cells, obtained 360 days after TCRalphabeta/CD19-depleted stem cell transplant. This chain links TRBV11-2 with TRBJ2-5; TRBD1 matches at 8 bases. This clonotype was sampled from a male patient aged 10-17 years who had a stem cell transplant for acute lymphoblastic leukemia, so the T cells may come from the graft donor. The chain's CDR3 is CASSIGQGRDETQYF. DNA of the CDR3: TGTGCCAGCAGCATTGGACAGGGAAGGGACGAGACCCAGTACTTC.